The clone carrying this T cell receptor beta chain was counted a single time. As yet, its antigen is unknown. This specimen comes from a study of CD8+ T cells in alopecia areata. Extraction of RNA preceded its reverse transcription into cDNA, which served as the sequencing template. This table comes from immunoSEQ multiplex PCR, and its TCRdb copy is limited to in-frame clones, with some not included. The data show about 130,000 clones, over 50% seen once. Trimming removed 4 bases at V and 3 bases at J, with 15 bases between. Germline lookup yields CDR1 KGHSH and CDR2 LQKENI. The CDR3 extends over 15 amino acids. Study conclusions and caveats: There were also resident alphabeta T cells of normal skin sequenced in scalp samples.

PBMCs served as the source from which CD4+ and CD8+ T cells were sorted. This TCR derives from a human donor with alopecia areata. The chain carries TRBV18 and TRBJ1-1, with TRBD1 as a possible D gene (5 bases). The sample was CD4+ T cells sorted from blood, taken at week 0. CDR3 sequence: CASSLRSGLDTEAFF. The CDR3 region has the DNA TGTGCCAGCTCACTGAGATCGGGGCTAGACACTGAAGCTTTCTTT.